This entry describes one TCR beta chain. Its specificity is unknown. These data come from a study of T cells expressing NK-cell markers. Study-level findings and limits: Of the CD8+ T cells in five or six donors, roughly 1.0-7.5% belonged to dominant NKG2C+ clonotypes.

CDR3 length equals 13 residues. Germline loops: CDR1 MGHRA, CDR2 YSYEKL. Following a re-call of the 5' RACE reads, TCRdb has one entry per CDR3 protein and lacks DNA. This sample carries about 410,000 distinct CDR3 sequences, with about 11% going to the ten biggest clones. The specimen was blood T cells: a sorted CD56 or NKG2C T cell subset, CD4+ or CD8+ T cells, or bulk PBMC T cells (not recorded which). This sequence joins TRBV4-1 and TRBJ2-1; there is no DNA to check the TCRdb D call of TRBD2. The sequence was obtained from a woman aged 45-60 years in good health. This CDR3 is CASSQEWSGGRFF.